What follows is one T cell receptor beta chain and its context. Germline V gene sequence: CDR1 MGHRA, CDR2 YSYEKL. The CDR3 consists of 15 residues. Trimming pared 0 bases from V and 3 bases from J, leaving 12 bases between. The sample originates from a study of blood T cell repertoires in COVID-19. The wider study: T cells, B-cell-depleted T cells, or PBMCs provided the cDNA or gDNA that served as material.

As originally analysed: Scientists estimated how many nucleated cells there were by amplifying reference gene primers. Generated by immunoSEQ multiplex PCR, the TCRdb table keeps only in-frame clones and is missing some. V, J and clone size are taken as reported in that table, and D and trimming were inferred from the DNA itself. Among 200,000 to 250,000 clones listed, roughly nine tenths were seen once. Participant age was roughly 18 to 100 years, and participants resided in 20 to 30 US areas. The study assigned cohorts using participant-reported clinical history. The TCR sequence derives from a woman in her 50s in a cohort exposed to, infected with or recovered from COVID-19 (not recorded which). The genes are TRBV4-1 and TRBJ2-7; a weak D match, TRBD1 (7 bases). The specimen was PBMCs or T cells enriched from blood (not recorded which). CDR3 nucleotides: TGCGCCAGCAGCCAAGAATGGAGGGGGCACTACGAGCAGTACTTC. Translation: CASSQEWRGHYEQYF.